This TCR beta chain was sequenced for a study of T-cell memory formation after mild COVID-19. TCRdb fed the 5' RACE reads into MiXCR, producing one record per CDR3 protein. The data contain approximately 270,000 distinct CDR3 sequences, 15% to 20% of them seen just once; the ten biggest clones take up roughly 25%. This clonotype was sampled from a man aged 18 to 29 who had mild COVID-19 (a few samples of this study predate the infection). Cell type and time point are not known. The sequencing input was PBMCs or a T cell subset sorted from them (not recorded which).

The CDR3 reads CASSQDGTGTGYTF. CDR3 DNA: TGCGCCAGCAGCCAAGATGGGACAGGGACTGGCTACACCTTC. The chain couples TRBV4-1 to TRBJ1-2, with 9 nucleotides matching TRBD1. Germline lookup yields CDR1 MGHRA and CDR2 YSYEKL. The trim removed 0 bases at V and 7 bases at J, leaving 3 bases unmatched. The CDR3 length is 14 residues.